These T cell receptor beta chains were read from a single sample in a study of blood T cell repertoires in COVID-19. TCRdb's table, derived via immunoSEQ multiplex PCR, lists solely in-frame clones and lacks some. Of about 68,000 clones in the sample, approximately 90% were seen once. The sample comprised peripheral blood. These receptors all stem from a man aged 30 to 45 with acute or convalescent COVID-19. Each CDR3 is given with its conserved first and last residue. A D gene is named only where the DNA matches it firmly. Rows give clone size only sometimes, using once, few, many, or a class for an expanded clone.

V gene	D gene	clone size	J gene	CDR3 protein	CDR3 DNA
TRBV9	NA	NA	TRBJ1-4	CASSGTTTNEKLFF	TGTGCCAGCAGCGGGACAACAACTAATGAAAAACTGTTTTTT
TRBV7-8	NA	NA	TRBJ2-7	CASSLAPNMIEQYF	TGTGCCAGCAGCTTGGCCCCCAATATGATCGAGCAGTACTTC
TRBV4-3	TRBD2	NA	TRBJ2-2	CASSTGASGTAGELFF	TGCGCCAGCAGTACGGGGGCTAGCGGGACCGCCGGGGAGCTGTTTTTT
TRBV7-2	NA	NA	TRBJ2-7	CASSRTGARTEQYF	TGTGCCAGCAGCAGGACGGGAGCACGTACCGAGCAGTACTTC
TRBV18	TRBD1	NA	TRBJ2-1	CASSPWTGRNEQFF	TGTGCCAGCTCCCCCTGGACAGGGAGGAATGAGCAGTTCTTC
TRBV6-6	TRBD1	once	TRBJ2-1	CASSYQGAGNEQFF	TGTGCCAGCAGCTACCAGGGGGCCGGGAATGAGCAGTTCTTC
TRBV9	NA	NA	TRBJ2-5	CASSVDGIGVETQYF	TGTGCCAGCAGCGTCGACGGGATTGGGGTCGAGACCCAGTACTTC
TRBV6-5	NA	NA	TRBJ2-1	CASSYSLYNEQFF	TGTGCCAGCAGTTACTCCCTGTACAATGAGCAGTTCTTC
TRBV10-3	NA	NA	TRBJ1-4	CAISDPGQPNEKLFF	TGTGCCATCAGTGACCCCGGACAGCCTAATGAAAAACTGTTTTTT
TRBV12-2	NA	NA	TRBJ2-5	CASRSEGTFQETQYF	TGTGCAAGTCGCTCGGAGGGGACTTTCCAAGAGACCCAGTACTTC
TRBV5-1	TRBD1	NA	TRBJ2-3	CASSKTGESTDTQYF	TGCGCCAGCAGCAAGACAGGGGAAAGCACAGATACGCAGTATTTT
TRBV10-1	NA	NA	TRBJ1-1	CASSDGRGTEAFF	TGCGCCAGCAGTGACGGGAGAGGGACTGAAGCTTTCTTT
TRBV2	TRBD1	NA	TRBJ2-6	CASKRDSGANVLTF	TGTGCCAGCAAAAGGGACAGTGGGGCCAACGTCCTGACTTTC
TRBV7-9	TRBD2	NA	TRBJ2-3	CASSLLAASTDTQYF	TGTGCCAGCAGCTTACTAGCGGCTAGCACAGATACGCAGTATTTT
TRBV9	TRBD1	NA	TRBJ2-3	CASSVAPPGQGTDTQYF	TGTGCCAGCAGCGTAGCGCCCCCGGGACAGGGGACAGATACGCAGTATTTT
TRBV7-6	NA	NA	TRBJ2-7	CASSAGTHGEQYF	TGTGCCAGCAGCGCCGGGACTCACGGCGAGCAGTACTTC
TRBV13	TRBD1	NA	TRBJ2-7	CASRQQGGSYEQYF	TGTGCCAGCAGGCAACAGGGGGGCTCTTACGAGCAGTACTTC
TRBV3-1/TRBV3-2	NA	NA	TRBJ2-7	CASTPGAGKLAALSNEQYF	TGTGCCAGCACCCCTGGGGCAGGGAAGTTAGCGGCCCTTTCGAACGAGCAGTACTTC
TRBV5-6	NA	few	TRBJ2-7	CASSLGQGSWEQYF	TGTGCCAGCAGCTTGGGTCAGGGGTCTTGGGAGCAGTACTTC
TRBV28	NA	NA	TRBJ1-1	CASEDSTNTEAFF	TGTGCCAGTGAAGACAGTACGAACACTGAAGCTTTCTTT
TRBV4-1	NA	NA	TRBJ2-7	CASSQQQGSYEQYF	TGCGCCAGCAGCCAACAACAGGGTTCCTACGAGCAGTACTTC
TRBV4-1	NA	NA	TRBJ1-6	CASSQTIGDILIHF	TGCGCCAGCAGCCAAACAATTGGGGACATCCTCATCCACTTT
TRBV7-8	NA	NA	TRBJ2-3	CANPTSLAPGGDTQYF	TGTGCCAACCCCACTTCTTTAGCCCCCGGTGGAGATACGCAGTATTTT
TRBV30	NA	NA	TRBJ2-1	CAWSPRGYYNEQFF	TGTGCCTGGAGCCCCCGCGGATACTACAATGAGCAGTTCTTC
TRBV6-5	TRBD2	NA	TRBJ2-7	CAHGGTSSYEQYF	TGTGCCCACGGGGGGACTAGCTCCTACGAGCAGTACTTC
TRBV28	TRBD1	NA	TRBJ1-1	CASAPGTASNTEAFF	TGTGCCAGCGCCCCCGGGACAGCATCGAACACTGAAGCTTTCTTT
TRBV20-1	NA	NA	TRBJ2-5	CSASGKETQYF	TGCAGTGCTAGCGGGAAAGAGACCCAGTACTTC
TRBV5-4	NA	few	TRBJ2-5	CASSLRGMSETQYF	TGTGCCAGCAGCTTGCGAGGGATGTCAGAGACCCAGTACTTC
TRBV28	NA	NA	TRBJ1-3	CASYKPAGNTIYF	TGTGCCAGTTATAAACCAGCGGGAAACACCATATATTTT
TRBV6-1	NA	NA	TRBJ2-1	CASSDGLDRPFNEQFF	TGTGCCAGCAGTGATGGTTTGGACAGACCTTTCAATGAGCAGTTCTTC
TRBV21-1	NA	NA	TRBJ1-3	CASDDSHSGNTIYF	TGTGCCAGCGACGACAGCCACTCTGGAAACACCATATATTTT
TRBV24-1	TRBD1	once	TRBJ1-1	CATSGSGTGDTEAFF	TGTGCCACCAGTGGATCCGGGACAGGGGACACTGAAGCTTTCTTT
TRBV3-1/TRBV3-2	TRBD1	once	TRBJ1-2	CASSQADLRQGNYGYTF	TGTGCCAGCAGCCAAGCCGACTTACGACAGGGAAACTATGGCTACACCTTC
TRBV5-1	TRBD2	once	TRBJ2-4	CASSLVGGGAKNIQYF	TGCGCCAGCAGCTTGGTTGGGGGAGGGGCCAAAAACATTCAGTACTTC
TRBV19	NA	once	TRBJ2-1	CASSNGELKYNEQFF	TGTGCCAGTAGCAACGGGGAGCTTAAATACAATGAGCAGTTCTTC
TRBV15	NA	NA	TRBJ2-6	CATSRALLATGANVLTF	TGTGCCACCAGCAGAGCTCTATTAGCTACTGGGGCCAACGTCCTGACTTTC
TRBV7-9	TRBD2	NA	TRBJ2-3	CASSSKKGLAVNRTQYF	TGTGCCAGCAGCTCAAAAAAAGGACTAGCGGTCAATCGTACGCAGTATTTT
TRBV2	NA	NA	TRBJ2-1	CASRWYIYNEQFF	TGTGCCAGCAGATGGTACATCTACAATGAGCAGTTCTTC
TRBV2	TRBD1	NA	TRBJ2-3	CAGGTGGTDTQYF	TGTGCCGGCGGGACAGGGGGAACAGATACGCAGTATTTT
TRBV2	TRBD2	NA	TRBJ2-1	CASSQRLAGGDYNEQFF	TGTGCCAGCAGCCAGAGACTAGCGGGAGGGGACTACAATGAGCAGTTCTTC
TRBV6-5	NA	NA	TRBJ2-7	CASSHHGANPYEQYF	TGTGCCAGCAGTCACCATGGGGCAAACCCTTACGAGCAGTACTTC
TRBV5-1	NA	NA	TRBJ1-1	CASSSSVPNTEAFF	TGCGCCAGCAGCTCGTCAGTTCCGAACACTGAAGCTTTCTTT
TRBV14	NA	NA	TRBJ2-1	CASSLAWDWPNNEQFF	TGTGCCAGCAGCCTGGCGTGGGACTGGCCCAACAATGAGCAGTTCTTC